Listed below are T cell receptor beta chains from one sample, sequenced in a study of blood T cells in healthy people across ages. TCRdb used MiXCR to reprocess the 5' RACE reads, holding one entry per CDR3 protein. The profile shows roughly 860,000 distinct CDR3 sequences, around 62% of them singletons. Sequenced input: blood. All receptors derive from a man aged 30 to 45 in good health. Both conserved end residues are part of each CDR3. The D gene is left open where the match is weak. Expanded clones are given a class, and other clones once, few, many or no size at all.

v_call	j_call	d_call	clone_size	cdr3_aa	cdr3_nt
TRBV20-1	TRBJ2-3	TRBD2	few	CSARPLAGDADTQYF	TGCAGTGCTAGACCACTAGCGGGTGACGCAGATACGCAGTATTTT
TRBV12-3/TRBV12-4	TRBJ2-2	TRBD2	.	CASSSPGLAGIGELFF	TGTGCCAGCAGTTCGCCGGGACTAGCGGGAATCGGGGAGCTGTTTTTT
TRBV5-1	TRBJ2-1	TRBD2	.	CATGGNSDEQFF	TGCGCCACGGGGGGGAATTCGGATGAGCAGTTCTTC
TRBV7-3	TRBJ2-2	.	.	CASGYRTGELFF	TGTGCCAGCGGTTACCGGACCGGGGAGCTGTTTTTT
TRBV20-1	TRBJ2-2	.	.	CSASSGLWNTGELFF	TGCAGTGCTAGTTCGGGTTTGTGGAACACCGGGGAGCTGTTTTTT
TRBV27	TRBJ2-2	.	many	CASRQATGELFF	TGTGCCTCCCGACAGGCCACCGGGGAGCTGTTTTTT
TRBV24-1	TRBJ2-1	.	.	CATSAPGKAYNEQFF	TGTGCCACCAGTGCGCCGGGGAAAGCCTACAATGAGCAGTTCTTC
TRBV11-1	TRBJ1-2	.	.	CASSTDGPNYGYTF	TGTGCCAGCAGCACGGACGGCCCTAACTATGGCTACACCTTC
TRBV4-3	TRBJ1-6	TRBD1	many	CASSRKGGAVYNSPLHF	TGCGCCAGCAGCCGAAAAGGGGGCGCAGTCTATAATTCACCCCTCCACTTT
TRBV9	TRBJ2-7	.	.	CASSADPGQATYEQYF	TGTGCCAGCAGCGCCGATCCGGGACAAGCTACCTACGAGCAGTACTTC
TRBV20-1	TRBJ2-5	TRBD2	few	CSAHGLAGDPQETQYF	TGCAGTGCTCACGGACTAGCGGGGGACCCCCAAGAGACCCAGTACTTC
TRBV6-2/TRBV6-3	TRBJ1-6	.	.	CASSRGSPSSPLHF	TGTGCCAGCAGTCGGGGCTCCCCTTCTTCACCCCTCCACTTT
TRBV7-2	TRBJ2-5	.	.	CASSSYRRGQETQYF	TGTGCCAGCAGCTCATATCGTCGGGGGCAAGAGACCCAGTACTTC
TRBV28	TRBJ2-7	.	.	CASSLRDAGAYEQYF	TGTGCCAGCAGTTTGAGGGACGCAGGCGCCTACGAGCAGTACTTC
TRBV25-1	TRBJ2-1	TRBD2	few	CASSEVGSGIYNEQFF	TGTGCCAGCAGTGAAGTGGGTAGCGGGATCTACAATGAGCAGTTCTTC
TRBV20-1	TRBJ1-2	.	.	CSASPDLNYGYTF	TGCAGTGCTAGTCCGGACCTTAACTATGGCTACACCTTC
TRBV7-9	TRBJ2-3	.	few	CASSPLGGSTDTQYF	TGTGCCAGCAGCCCGTTGGGGGGTAGCACAGATACGCAGTATTTT
TRBV10-3	TRBJ2-5	TRBD2	.	CAAATRGEETQYF	TGTGCCGCCGCGACTCGGGGGGAAGAGACCCAGTACTTC
TRBV20-1	TRBJ1-6	.	.	CSARDGRAPNSPLHF	TGCAGTGCTAGAGATGGGAGGGCCCCGAATTCACCCCTCCACTTT
TRBV7-9	TRBJ1-5	.	few	CASSLEGRRQPQHF	TGTGCCAGCAGCTTAGAAGGGCGGAGGCAGCCCCAGCATTTT
TRBV28	TRBJ2-4	.	.	CASSVPLGGNIQYF	TGTGCCAGCAGTGTTCCCCTGGGAGGAAACATTCAGTACTTC
TRBV24-1	TRBJ2-2	.	.	CATSQGGINTGELFF	TGTGCCACCTCACAGGGCGGCATAAACACCGGGGAGCTGTTTTTT
TRBV6-2/TRBV6-3	TRBJ2-4	.	once	CASRPPGRGDIQYF	TGTGCCAGCAGGCCTCCGGGCAGGGGAGACATTCAGTACTTC
TRBV25-1	TRBJ2-1	.	.	CASSDGHPNEQFF	TGTGCCAGCAGTGATGGACACCCCAATGAGCAGTTCTTC
TRBV15	TRBJ1-5	TRBD1	.	CATSRGQGGYQPQHF	TGTGCCACCAGCAGAGGACAGGGGGGTTATCAGCCCCAGCATTTT
TRBV11-3	TRBJ2-2	TRBD1	.	CASTGTGDFGGELFF	TGTGCCAGCACCGGGACAGGGGATTTCGGCGGGGAGCTGTTTTTT
TRBV20-1	TRBJ2-7	.	.	CSSAPGSSYEQYF	TGCAGTTCCGCCCCAGGGAGCTCCTACGAGCAGTACTTC